The 32 T cell receptor beta chains listed next were all sequenced from one sample in a study of lymphopenia after photon versus proton radiotherapy. Assay used: immunoSEQ multiplex PCR; TCRdb lists only in-frame clones, some missing. The sample contains approximately 160,000 clones, 88% of which appear only once. Sample: peripheral blood, taken from a patient treated with photon-based radiotherapy. These receptors originate from a man aged 50 to 59 with gastric cancer.

This rearrangement joins TRBV5-5 to TRBJ2-3; tentatively, D is TRBD1 (5 bases). The CDR3 length is 12 residues. The V end was cut by 0 bases, the J end by 6 bases, with 5 bases between. In germline, CDR1 is SGHKS, CDR2 YYEKEE (reference sequence). DNA of the CDR3: TGTGCCAGCAGCTTGGGACAGGATACGCAGTATTTT. It yields the protein CASSLGQDTQYF.

The chain employs TRBV6-5 and TRBJ1-1; D is unclear. The V and J ends lost 4 bases and 3 bases respectively, with 15 bases between them. This CDR3 is built from 15 residues. Germline V gives CDR1 MNHEY, CDR2 SVGAGI. The CDR3 DNA sequence: TGTGCCAGCAGTTCCCCCGGGAGGCGGGACACTGAAGCTTTCTTT. Residues: CASSSPGRRDTEAFF.

The chain uses TRBV28 and TRBJ2-1; 8 nucleotides line up with TRBD1. CDR1 and CDR2 (germline): MDHEN, SYDVKM. The CDR3 is made up of 16 amino acids. V lost 5 bases and J lost 2; bases outside the gene matches: 8. The CDR3 region has the DNA TGTGCCAGCAGTGCCCCGGACAGGGATCCCTACAATGAGCAGTTCTTC. Amino acids: CASSAPDRDPYNEQFF.

The rearrangement uses TRBV2 and TRBJ2-1, with 9 positions matching TRBD2. J was trimmed by 10 bases and V by 4 bases; bases with no gene match: 11. The CDR3 has 15 residues. Germline assignment: CDR1 SNHLY and CDR2 FYNNEI. CDR3 nucleotide sequence: TGTGCCAGCAGTGCCTTCGCGGGAGGGCCAAGAGAGCAGTTCTTC. Protein sequence: CASSAFAGGPREQFF.

This clone was picked up one time. The junction and the germline gene differ at one end; a read error may be behind it. The V and J genes are TRBV19 and TRBJ1-1; 7 bases fit TRBD1. The CDR3 is 13 amino acids. Germline V CDR1 and CDR2: LNHDA, SQIVND (reference sequence). CDR3 bases: TGTGCCAGTAGTCCACAGGGGAACGCTGAAGCTTTCTTT. Translating it yields CASSPQGNAEAFF.

The chain couples TRBV6-1 to TRBJ1-5; D is undetermined. The germline CDR1 and CDR2 sequences are MNHNS and SASEGT. V was cut by 4 bases and J by 2 bases, with 21 bases left in between. The CDR3 has 18 amino acids. This chain's CDR3 is CASSAGGRTDIRNQPQHF. The CDR3 coding sequence is TGTGCCAGCAGTGCGGGTGGTCGAACAGACATTCGCAATCAGCCCCAGCATTTT.

This clone was seen once. This chain uses TRBV5-4 with TRBJ1-1; possible D gene TRBD1, 6 bases. Trimming took 4 bases from V and 1 from J, leaving 11 bases between them. The CDR3 is 14 residues long. The germline V gene encodes CDR1 SGHNT and CDR2 YYREEE (reference sequence). CDR3 sequence (DNA): TGTGCCAGCAGCGTCCGGGACAAGAACACTGAAGCTTTCTTT. Its protein is CASSVRDKNTEAFF.

The chain recombines TRBV14 with TRBJ2-1, with D possibly called TRBD1 or TRBD2 (5 bases each). Deletions cut 1 base from V and 7 bases from J, with 17 bases between. The germline gives CDR1 SGHDN, CDR2 FVKESK. The CDR3 is 16 residues long. CDR3 coding DNA: TGTGCCAGCAGCCAAGTGGCAGGGACCCTTTTAAATGAGCAGTTCTTC. This encodes CASSQVAGTLLNEQFF.

This chain joins TRBV12-5 and TRBJ1-3; D is unclear. Germline lookup yields CDR1 LGHNT and CDR2 FRNRAP. The CDR3 is made up of 16 amino acids. V gave up 2 bases and J gave up 0 bases, with 11 bases separating them. Here the CDR3 reads CASGLTVSSSGNTIYF. CDR3 nucleotide sequence: TGTGCTAGTGGTTTGACAGTTTCGAGCTCTGGAAACACCATATATTTT.

The rearrangement joins TRBV10-3 to TRBJ1-5; a weak D match, TRBD1 (5 bases). Germline CDR1 ENHRY, CDR2 SYGVKD. V was shortened by 2 bases and J by 0 bases, with 8 bases between the two germline ends. The CDR3 runs to 15 residues. The CDR3 DNA is TGTGCCATCAGTGAGAGGGGCAATAGCAATCAGCCCCAGCATTTT. It specifies CAISERGNSNQPQHF.

For the CDR3, the DNA is TGTGCCAGCAGCTTGGGAGGGACTCAGCCCCAGCATTTT. Its protein is CASSLGGTQPQHF. V gene TRBV5-6 combines with J gene TRBJ1-5, with D perhaps TRBD1 (5 bases). This CDR3 spans 13 amino acids. Trimming stripped 0 bases from V and 6 bases from J, with 7 bases between. Germline CDR1 is SGHDT and CDR2 is YYEEEE.

Points on this clone: At one end the junction does not follow the germline gene, possibly because of a read error. The chain carries TRBV7-6 and TRBJ2-2, with TRBD1 identical over 8 bases. The germline V gene has CDR1 SGHVS and CDR2 FNYEAQ. The CDR3 has 17 amino acids. CDR3 sequence: CASSSVPGGANTGELFF. The CDR3 DNA reads TGTGCTAGCAGCTCAGTCCCAGGGGGCGCGAACACCGGGGAGCTGTTTTTT.

The rearrangement links TRBV30 to TRBJ1-1, with 8 bases matching TRBD1. Trimming took 1 base from V and 5 from J; bases not matched to a gene: 3. There are 13 residues in the CDR3. CDR1 is GTSNPN and CDR2 is SVGIG in the germline V gene (reference sequence). The CDR3 reads CAWSEDRVTEAFF. CDR3 bases: TGTGCCTGGAGTGAGGACAGGGTGACTGAAGCTTTCTTT.

The rearrangement joins TRBV30 to TRBJ2-1, with 10 bases that match TRBD2. CDR3 length: 14 amino acids. Germline lookup yields CDR1 GTSNPN and CDR2 SVGIG (reference sequence). J gave up 4 bases and V 4 bases, and 4 bases lay outside the gene matches. For the CDR3, the DNA is TGTGCCTGGACAGAACTAGCGGGGTACAATGAGCAGTTCTTC. As protein: CAWTELAGYNEQFF.

The chain employs TRBV6-6 and TRBJ1-4, with D perhaps TRBD1 (6 bases). In germline, CDR1 is MNHNY, CDR2 SVGAGI (reference sequence). V was shortened by 0 bases and J by 7 bases, with 6 bases between the two germline ends. The CDR3 runs to 13 residues. The DNA of the CDR3 is TGTGCCAGCAGTTACTCGGACAGTGAAAAACTGTTTTTT. This encodes CASSYSDSEKLFF.

The chain recombines TRBV7-6 with TRBJ2-1; 9 bases fit TRBD2. CDR1 and CDR2 (germline): SGHVS, FNYEAQ. V lost 5 bases and J lost 0; bases outside the gene matches: 14. The CDR3 sequence is 19 residues long. CDR3: CASSLRARIAGASYNEQFF. CDR3 nucleotide sequence: TGTGCCAGCAGCCTTAGAGCCCGAATAGCGGGAGCCTCCTACAATGAGCAGTTCTTC.

V usage is TRBV6-5 and J usage is TRBJ2-3; no definite D call. Trimming pared 5 bases from V and 8 bases from J, leaving 11 bases between. This CDR3 comprises 12 residues. Germline CDR1 is MNHEY and CDR2 is SVGAGI. CDR3: CASSPQVGTQYF. The CDR3 nucleotides read TGTGCCAGCAGTCCGCAAGTGGGTACGCAGTATTTT.

The V gene is TRBV11-2, the J gene TRBJ2-7, with D maybe TRBD1 (5 bases). Germline V gives CDR1 SGHAT, CDR2 FQNNGV. The length of the CDR3 is 15 residues. Trimming removed 0 bases from V and 1 base from J, with 10 bases in between. CDR3 nucleotide sequence: TGTGCCAGCAGCTTAGAGCGGCAGGGATCCTACGAGCAGTACTTC. It codes for CASSLERQGSYEQYF.

J is TRBJ1-1 and V is TRBV5-1; a possible D gene is TRBD1 (6 bases). The V end lost 4 bases, the J end lost 4 bases, and 14 bases lay between the germline ends. Looked up from germline, CDR1 is SGHRS and CDR2 is YFSETQ. The CDR3 extends over 14 amino acids. CDR3 sequence: CASSRGAGGTEAFF. The CDR3 DNA sequence: TGCGCCAGCAGCAGGGGGGCAGGAGGCACTGAAGCTTTCTTT. Together with reference TRBV5-1 and TRBJ1-1, the CDR3 gives the full variable domain: KAGVTQTPRYLIKTRGQQVTLSCSPISGHRSVSWYQQTPGQGLQFLFEYFSETQRNKGNFPGRFSGRQFSNSRSEMNVSTLELGDSALYLCASSRGAGGTEAFFGQGTRLTVV.

The chain recombines TRBV5-1 with TRBJ2-7, with TRBD2 matching 8 bases. This CDR3 is 13 amino acids long. Trimming cost V 4 bases and J 5 bases; bases outside gene matches: 5. Germline CDR1 and CDR2: SGHRS and YFSETQ. The CDR3 reads CASSEAGVDEQYF. CDR3 DNA: TGCGCCAGCAGCGAAGCGGGAGTCGACGAGCAGTACTTC.

V gene TRBV6-1 combines with J gene TRBJ1-5, with TRBD1 matching 7 bases. V lost 4 bases, J lost 1 base, and 13 bases stayed unmatched. The CDR3 length is 18 residues. The germline gives CDR1 MNHNS, CDR2 SASEGT. The chain's CDR3 is CASSAYSHRQGSNQPQHF. CDR3 bases: TGTGCCAGCAGTGCATACTCCCACCGACAGGGCAGCAATCAGCCCCAGCATTTT.

The chain links TRBV28 to TRBJ1-2; 7 nucleotides align to TRBD1. V lost 1 base to trimming and J lost 5 bases; unmatched junction nucleotides: 7. Germline V gene lookup returns CDR1 MDHEN and CDR2 SYDVKM. This CDR3 spans 15 amino acids. CDR3 amino acids: CASSLSPSGGYGYTF. DNA of the CDR3: TGTGCCAGCAGTTTATCCCCCTCAGGGGGTTATGGCTACACCTTC.

This CDR3 reads CASSYAGGQPGELFF. The CDR3 DNA sequence: TGTGCCAGCAGTTACGCCGGAGGCCAACCCGGGGAGCTGTTTTTT. The chain carries TRBV6-5 and TRBJ2-2; possible D gene TRBD2, 5 bases. This CDR3 region has 15 residues. Germline CDR1 is MNHEY and CDR2 is SVGAGI. V was pared by 2 bases and J by 6 bases, with 13 bases between.

The gene calls are TRBV6-6 and TRBJ2-1; the match to TRBD2 covers 13 bases. The CDR3 is 16 residues long. Germline V lookup: CDR1 MNHNY, CDR2 SVGAGI (reference sequence). Trimming took 5 bases from V and 7 from J; bases not matched to a gene: 8. CDR3 loop: CASSTPGTSGINEQFF. The DNA for the CDR3 is TGTGCCAGCAGTACCCCCGGGACTAGCGGGATAAATGAGCAGTTCTTC.

The chain joins TRBV5-1 to TRBJ2-1; TRBD2 might be the D (5 bases). V gave up 2 bases and J gave up 3 bases, with 9 bases separating them. Per the germline V gene, CDR1 is SGHRS and CDR2 is YFSETQ. The CDR3 loop spans 14 amino acids. The DNA for the CDR3 is TGCGCCAGCAGCTTTGGGAGCTTCTACAATGAGCAGTTCTTC. This encodes CASSFGSFYNEQFF.

This clone occurred once. The chain employs TRBV6-5 and TRBJ2-7; 9 bases match TRBD2. J lost 5 bases, V lost 4 bases, and 3 bases had no gene match. Germline V gene lookup returns CDR1 MNHEY and CDR2 SVGAGI. The CDR3 runs 13 residues. The CDR3, as DNA: TGTGCCAGCAGTTTGCGGGAGGGCCACGAGCAGTACTTC. Translation gives CASSLREGHEQYF.

The chain joins TRBV11-2 to TRBJ2-3; D is possibly TRBD1 or TRBD2 (5 bases each). Trimming took off 5 bases at V and 0 bases at J, with 12 bases between the two ends. This CDR3 contains 15 residues. The germline gives CDR1 SGHAT, CDR2 FQNNGV. CDR3 protein: CASSVGEMSTDTQYF. CDR3 DNA: TGTGCCAGCAGCGTAGGGGAGATGAGCACAGATACGCAGTATTTT.

This sequence joins TRBV5-4 and TRBJ1-2; 9 bases agree with TRBD1. CDR1 and CDR2 (germline): SGHNT, YYREEE (reference sequence). CDR3 length: 13 amino acids. V lost 6 bases, J lost 6 bases, and 6 bases stayed unmatched. CDR3: CASTGTGRNGYTF. The CDR3 DNA reads as TGTGCCAGCACAGGGACAGGGAGGAATGGCTACACCTTC.

The genes are TRBV19 and TRBJ2-2; 11 bases agree with TRBD2. The CDR3 runs to 17 residues. The V gene end was trimmed by 0 bases and the J gene end by 5 bases; junction bases not matched to a gene: 5. Germline CDR1 LNHDA, CDR2 SQIVND (reference sequence). The CDR3 coding sequence is TGTGCCAGTAGTATAGAGGTTGGACTAGCGGGTACCGGGGAGCTGTTTTTT. Translating it yields CASSIEVGLAGTGELFF.

The rearrangement joins TRBV30 to TRBJ2-3, with D possibly being TRBD1 or TRBD2 (6 bases each). Trimming pared 1 base from V and 0 bases from J, leaving 14 bases between. The CDR3 extends over 16 amino acids. The germline gives CDR1 GTSNPN, CDR2 SVGIG (reference sequence). This CDR3 reads CAWSAGSTGSTDTQYF. CDR3 in DNA: TGTGCCTGGAGTGCCGGGAGCACAGGGAGCACAGATACGCAGTATTTT.

The chain joins TRBV6-5 to TRBJ2-1, with D possibly TRBD1 on 8 matching bases. The CDR3 loop spans 13 amino acids. Looked up from germline, CDR1 is MNHEY and CDR2 is SVGAGI. V dropped 5 bases and J dropped 5 bases, with 10 bases sitting between them. CDR3 sequence reads: CASSTGGDNEQFF. The CDR3 DNA reads TGTGCCAGCAGTACAGGGGGGGACAATGAGCAGTTCTTC.

The chain combines TRBV5-4 with TRBJ1-2; D is unclear. The CDR3 length is 13 residues. The ends were cut back, 4 bases at V and 1 base at J, with 8 bases in the middle. Germline lookup yields CDR1 SGHNT and CDR2 YYREEE (reference sequence). The DNA of the CDR3 is TGTGCCAGCAGCCTCGAGAATAACTATGGCTACACCTTC. This encodes CASSLENNYGYTF.